These T cell receptor beta chains were read from a single sample in a study of blood T cell repertoires in COVID-19. Here immunoSEQ multiplex PCR was the method, and the copy in TCRdb shows in-frame clones only, minus some. The data contain approximately 82,000 clones, roughly 86% of them singletons. Material for sequencing was peripheral blood. These TCRs come from a man in his forties or fifties with active or convalescent COVID-19. The CDR3 runs from the conserved cysteine through the conserved F or W. Fields, in order: V gene, J gene, clone size, CDR3 protein. Clone size is stated in some rows and not others, as once, few, many or a class when expanded.

>TRBV3-1/TRBV3-2|TRBJ2-6|.
CASSRGTGASGANVLTF
>TRBV7-2|TRBJ2-1|.
CASSFDRGEEQFF
>TRBV3-1/TRBV3-2|TRBJ2-1|.
CASSPSSGGASYNEQFF
>TRBV30|TRBJ2-3|.
CAWSVLAGGPVGDTQYF
>TRBV18|TRBJ1-2|once
CASSPPRVNGYTF
>TRBV5-1|TRBJ2-5|.
CASSLTGGLETQYF
>TRBV6-4|TRBJ2-1|.
CASSAGSAREQFF
>TRBV7-9|TRBJ1-1|.
CASSRGQGDIAFF
>TRBV5-1|TRBJ2-1|.
CASSLGGHPDEQFF
>TRBV27|TRBJ1-1|.
CASSVRGGDSEAFF
>TRBV10-3|TRBJ1-2|.
CAITGGQNYGYTF
>TRBV12-3/TRBV12-4|TRBJ1-2|few
CASSPTEGRGYTF
>TRBV10-2|TRBJ1-5|.
CASTPGSGSNQPQHF
>TRBV28|TRBJ2-3|.
CASSPRTGRSYTQYF
>TRBV28|TRBJ1-4|.
CASSLLEPATNEKLFF
>TRBV19|TRBJ2-2|.
CASYLMGGNTGELFF
>TRBV6-6|TRBJ1-2|.
CASRHPGQGIGGYTF
>TRBV15|TRBJ1-2|.
CATSRDPGQAYGYTF
>TRBV5-1|TRBJ1-6|once
CASSNGEGNSPLHF
>TRBV19|TRBJ2-3|.
CASRTSGGLTDTQYF
>TRBV12-3/TRBV12-4|TRBJ1-2|.
CASRMTGVYGYTF
>TRBV27|TRBJ1-5|.
CASSLGTTGNQPQHF
>TRBV5-8|TRBJ1-5|.
CASSVTHTGGGNQPQHF
>TRBV5-1|TRBJ1-2|once
CASSWDTYGYTF
>TRBV12-2|TRBJ2-1|.
CASRLGRGRYNEQFF
>TRBV18|TRBJ2-3|.
CASSPPTRTDTQYF
>TRBV7-8|TRBJ2-1|.
CASSYDSNGVQGNEQFF
>TRBV13|TRBJ2-2|.
CASSLGQINTGELFF
>TRBV5-6|TRBJ1-6|.
CASSWGGDRGSPLHF
>TRBV16|TRBJ2-5|.
CASSQSRTGGETQYF
>TRBV2|TRBJ2-2|.
CASREGQHFGELFF
>TRBV6-4|TRBJ2-2|.
CASSPTGLATGELFF
>TRBV4-3|TRBJ1-1|.
CASSQDTGGTEAFF
>TRBV15|TRBJ1-6|.
CATSRDVQGFSPLHF
>TRBV5-6|TRBJ2-1|.
CASSLHGGAYNEQFF
>TRBV7-8|TRBJ2-7|.
CASTLLGVSYEQYF
>TRBV13|TRBJ2-3|.
CASSSRTYTDTQYF
>TRBV4-1|TRBJ2-5|.
CASSQTIGGAGETQYF
>TRBV5-4|TRBJ1-6|.
CASSPEVNSPLHF
>TRBV13|TRBJ1-6|.
CASSLGTGRNSPLHF
>TRBV5-1|TRBJ2-3|.
CASSLGLAGFLDTQYF
>TRBV19|TRBJ2-3|few
CASRHTGSDTQYF
>TRBV4-3|TRBJ2-2|once
CASSQPDRGETGELFF
>TRBV7-6|TRBJ2-7|.
CASSSGQGARDEQYF
>TRBV6-5|TRBJ1-2|once
CASSYQASGYGYTF
>TRBV24-1|TRBJ1-5|.
CATSDSLGSQPQHF
>TRBV11-2|TRBJ2-7|few
CASSLGASERYF
>TRBV10-2|TRBJ1-1|.
CASRAADTMNTEAFF
>TRBV6-2/TRBV6-3|TRBJ1-5|.
CASSYSEGISNQPQHF
>TRBV7-5|TRBJ2-1|.
CVRSLRGNSYNEQFF
>TRBV11-3|TRBJ1-5|.
CASSFLGLSNQPQHF